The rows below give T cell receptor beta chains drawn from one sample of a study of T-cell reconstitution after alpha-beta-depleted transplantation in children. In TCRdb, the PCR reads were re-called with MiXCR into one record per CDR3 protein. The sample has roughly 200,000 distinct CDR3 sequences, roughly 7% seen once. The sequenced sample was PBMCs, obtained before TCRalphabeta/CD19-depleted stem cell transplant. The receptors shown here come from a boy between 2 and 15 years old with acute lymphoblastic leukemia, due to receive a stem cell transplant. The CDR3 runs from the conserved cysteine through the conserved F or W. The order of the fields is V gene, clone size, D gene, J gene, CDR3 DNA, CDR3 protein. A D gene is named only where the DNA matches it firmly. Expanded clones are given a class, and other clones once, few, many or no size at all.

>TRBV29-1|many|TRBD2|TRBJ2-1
TGCAGCGTTGTGGCTAGCGGGGGGAGGTTCAATGAGCATTTCTTC
CSVVASGGRFNEHFF
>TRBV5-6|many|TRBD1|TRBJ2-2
TGTGCCAGCAGCCTGACAGGGGGACCGGACACCGGGGAGCTGTTTTTT
CASSLTGGPDTGELFF
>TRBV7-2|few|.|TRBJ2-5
TGTGCCAGCAGCCTGAGGGTCGGTGGCGAGACCCAGTACTTC
CASSLRVGGETQYF
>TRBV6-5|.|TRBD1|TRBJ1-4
TGTGCCAGCACCGGACAGGGGAGAGCAACTAATGAAAAACTGTTTTTT
CASTGQGRATNEKLFF
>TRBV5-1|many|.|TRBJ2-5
TGCGCCAGCAGAATAGGGCAAGACCAAGAGACCCAGTACTTC
CASRIGQDQETQYF
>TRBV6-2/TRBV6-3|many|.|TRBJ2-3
TGTGCCAGCAGTTACCTCAGGGGACCAGATACGCAGTATTTT
CASSYLRGPDTQYF
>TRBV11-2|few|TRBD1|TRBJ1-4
TGTGCCAGCAGCTCCCGGGACAGGGGCCTTAATGAAAAACTGTTTTTT
CASSSRDRGLNEKLFF
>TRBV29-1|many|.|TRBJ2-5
TGCAGCGTTGAGCGCGGGGCGAAAGAGACCCAGTACTTC
CSVERGAKETQYF
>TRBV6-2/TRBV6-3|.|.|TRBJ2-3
TGTGCCAGCAGTTACGCCGACTACCGCACAGATACGCAGTATTTT
CASSYADYRTDTQYF
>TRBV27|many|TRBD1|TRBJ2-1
TGTGCCAGCAGTCCACCCGGGACAGGGGAGTTCTTC
CASSPPGTGEFF
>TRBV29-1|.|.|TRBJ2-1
TGCAGCGTTGAGAAGGGTTGGAATGAGCAGTTCTTC
CSVEKGWNEQFF
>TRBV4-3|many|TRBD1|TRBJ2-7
TGCGCCAGCAGCCAAGAGACAGGGTACTACGAGCAGTACTTC
CASSQETGYYEQYF
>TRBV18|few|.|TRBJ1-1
TGTGCCAGCGCCCCAACGACAGGGAACACTGAAGCTTTCTTT
CASAPTTGNTEAFF
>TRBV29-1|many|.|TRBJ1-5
TGCAGCCCACCCTTGGGTCAGCCCCAGCATTTT
CSPPLGQPQHF
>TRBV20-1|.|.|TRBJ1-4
TGCAGTGCTAGAGGGGGGGGAGGATATGAAAAACTGTTTTTT
CSARGGGGYEKLFF
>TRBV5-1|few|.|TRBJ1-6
TGCGCCAGCAGCCTCGGCTTCCGGGGCTTCGAGAATTCACCCCTCCACTTT
CASSLGFRGFENSPLHF
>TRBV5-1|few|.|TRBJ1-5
TGCGCCAGCAGCTTGGAAGGAGGGTACAGCAATCAGCCCCAGCATTTT
CASSLEGGYSNQPQHF
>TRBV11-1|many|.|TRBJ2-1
TGTGCCAGCAGCCTCGGCGTTAACACGGGACTTGCTCAGTTCTTC
CASSLGVNTGLAQFF
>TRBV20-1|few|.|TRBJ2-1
TGCAGTGCTAGCTTCCGCGGGAAGTCTTCCAATGAGCAGTTCTTC
CSASFRGKSSNEQFF
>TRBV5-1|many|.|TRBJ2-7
TGCGCCAGCAGCTTGAAAACCTCCTACGAGCAGTACTTC
CASSLKTSYEQYF
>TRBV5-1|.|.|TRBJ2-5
TGCGCCAGCAGATTTGGGGTCCAAGAGACCCAGTACTTC
CASRFGVQETQYF
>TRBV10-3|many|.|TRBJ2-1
TGTGCCATCAGTGAGCAAACAGGTTCCTACAATGAGCAGTTCTTC
CAISEQTGSYNEQFF
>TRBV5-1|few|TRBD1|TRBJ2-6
TGCGCCAGCAGCCCTCCAACAGGGGTTGGGGCCAACGTCCTGACTTTC
CASSPPTGVGANVLTF
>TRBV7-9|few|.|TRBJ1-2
TGTGCCAGCAGACCCGCGGGGGGACTTGATGGCTACACCTTC
CASRPAGGLDGYTF
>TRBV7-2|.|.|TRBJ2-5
TGTGCCAGCAGCTTAAGTCCAGTTGGGAGAGAGACCCAGTACTTC
CASSLSPVGRETQYF
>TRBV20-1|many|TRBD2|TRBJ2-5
TGCAGTTGGACACTACTAGCGGGAGAAGAGACCCAGTACTTC
CSWTLLAGEETQYF
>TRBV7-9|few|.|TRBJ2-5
TGTGCCAGCAGCTTAGTAGCGCCCCCGGCCCAAGAGACCCAGTACTTC
CASSLVAPPAQETQYF